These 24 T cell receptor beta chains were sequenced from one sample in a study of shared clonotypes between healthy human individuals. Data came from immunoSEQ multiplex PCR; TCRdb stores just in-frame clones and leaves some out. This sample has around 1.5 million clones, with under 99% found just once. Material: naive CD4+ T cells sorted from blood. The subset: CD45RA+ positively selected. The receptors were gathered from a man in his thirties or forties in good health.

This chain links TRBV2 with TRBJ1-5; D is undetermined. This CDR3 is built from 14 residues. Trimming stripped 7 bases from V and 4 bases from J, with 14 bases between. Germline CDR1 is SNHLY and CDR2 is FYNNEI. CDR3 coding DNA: TGTGCCAGCAACCTGAACTGGGGAAATCAGCCCCAGCATTTT. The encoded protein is CASNLNWGNQPQHF.

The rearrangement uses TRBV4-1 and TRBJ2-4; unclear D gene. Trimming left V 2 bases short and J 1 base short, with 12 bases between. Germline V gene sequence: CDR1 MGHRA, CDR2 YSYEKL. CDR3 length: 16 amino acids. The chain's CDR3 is CASSQPTLGAKNIQYF. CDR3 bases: TGCGCCAGCAGCCAACCGACCTTGGGGGCCAAAAACATTCAGTACTTC.

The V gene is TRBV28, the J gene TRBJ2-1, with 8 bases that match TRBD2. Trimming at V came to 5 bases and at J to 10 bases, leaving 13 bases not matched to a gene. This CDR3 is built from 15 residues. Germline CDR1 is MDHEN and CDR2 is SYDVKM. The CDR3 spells CASSPLAGIQQEQFF. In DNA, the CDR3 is TGTGCCAGCAGTCCTCTAGCGGGCATCCAGCAGGAGCAGTTCTTC.

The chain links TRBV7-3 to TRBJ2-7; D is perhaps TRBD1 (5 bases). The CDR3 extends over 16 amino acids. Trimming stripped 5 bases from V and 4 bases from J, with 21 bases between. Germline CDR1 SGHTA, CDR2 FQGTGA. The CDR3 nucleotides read TGTGCCAGCAGCGCCGAAGGGGCGCCACCGTTTTACGAGCAGTACTTC. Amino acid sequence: CASSAEGAPPFYEQYF.

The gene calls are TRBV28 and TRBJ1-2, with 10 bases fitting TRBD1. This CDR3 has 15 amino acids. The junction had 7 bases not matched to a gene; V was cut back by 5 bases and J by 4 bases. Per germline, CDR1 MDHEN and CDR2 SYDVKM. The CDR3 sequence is CASSRTTGGAYGYTF. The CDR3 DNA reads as TGTGCCAGCAGTCGGACGACAGGGGGCGCCTATGGCTACACCTTC.

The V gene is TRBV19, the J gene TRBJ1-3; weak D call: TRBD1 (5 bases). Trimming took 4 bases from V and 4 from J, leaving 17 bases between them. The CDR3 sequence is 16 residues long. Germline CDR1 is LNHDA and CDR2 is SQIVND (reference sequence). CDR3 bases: TGTGCCAGTAGTACTACGGGACCCTCAGGAGGAAACACCATATATTTT. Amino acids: CASSTTGPSGGNTIYF.

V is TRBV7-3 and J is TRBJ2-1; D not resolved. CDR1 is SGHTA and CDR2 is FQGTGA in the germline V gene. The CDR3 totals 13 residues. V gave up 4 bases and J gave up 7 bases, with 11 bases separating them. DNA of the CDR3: TGTGCCAGCAGCTCCTGGGTGCGGAATGAGCAGTTCTTC. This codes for CASSSWVRNEQFF.

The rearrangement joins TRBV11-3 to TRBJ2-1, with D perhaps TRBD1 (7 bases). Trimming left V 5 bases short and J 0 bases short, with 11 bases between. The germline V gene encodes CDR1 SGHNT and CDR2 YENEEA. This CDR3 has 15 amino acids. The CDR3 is CASSAGQSSYNEQFF. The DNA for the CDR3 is TGTGCCAGCAGCGCGGGACAGAGCTCCTACAATGAGCAGTTCTTC.

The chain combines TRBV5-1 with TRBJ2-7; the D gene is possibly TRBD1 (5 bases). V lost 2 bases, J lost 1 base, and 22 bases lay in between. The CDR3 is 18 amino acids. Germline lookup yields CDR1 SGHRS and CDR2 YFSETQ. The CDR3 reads CASSFSPSKGRASYEQYF. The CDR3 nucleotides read TGCGCCAGCAGCTTTTCCCCCAGCAAGGGCAGGGCTTCCTACGAGCAGTACTTC.

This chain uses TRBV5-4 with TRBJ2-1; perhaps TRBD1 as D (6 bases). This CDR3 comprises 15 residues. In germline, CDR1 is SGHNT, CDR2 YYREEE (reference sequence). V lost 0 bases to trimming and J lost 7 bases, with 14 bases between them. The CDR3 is CASSLAKQGANEQFF. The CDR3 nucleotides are TGTGCCAGCAGCTTGGCCAAACAGGGTGCGAATGAGCAGTTCTTC.

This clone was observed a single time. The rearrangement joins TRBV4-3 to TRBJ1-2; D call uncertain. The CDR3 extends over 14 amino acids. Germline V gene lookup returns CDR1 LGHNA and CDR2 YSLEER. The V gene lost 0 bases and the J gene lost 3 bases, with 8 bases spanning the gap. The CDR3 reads CASSQDTTHYGYTF. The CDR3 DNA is TGCGCCAGCAGCCAAGATACGACCCACTATGGCTACACCTTC.

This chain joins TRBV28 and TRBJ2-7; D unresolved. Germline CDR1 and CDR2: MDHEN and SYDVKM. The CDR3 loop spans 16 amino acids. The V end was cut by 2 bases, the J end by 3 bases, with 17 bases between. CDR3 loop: CASSLPDRSPNYEQYF. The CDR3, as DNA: TGTGCCAGCAGTTTACCAGACCGTAGTCCCAACTACGAGCAGTACTTC.

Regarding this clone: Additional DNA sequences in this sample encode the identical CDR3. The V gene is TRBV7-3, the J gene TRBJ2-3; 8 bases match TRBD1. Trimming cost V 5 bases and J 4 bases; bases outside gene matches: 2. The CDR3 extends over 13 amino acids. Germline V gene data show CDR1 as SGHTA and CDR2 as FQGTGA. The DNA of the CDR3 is TGTGCCAGCAGCCAGGGGGCCGCAGATACGCAGTATTTT. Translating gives CASSQGAADTQYF.

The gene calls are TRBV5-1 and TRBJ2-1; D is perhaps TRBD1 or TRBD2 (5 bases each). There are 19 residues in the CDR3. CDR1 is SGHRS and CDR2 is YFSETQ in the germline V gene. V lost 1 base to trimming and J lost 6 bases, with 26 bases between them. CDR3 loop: CASSLPLGIGELGGNEQFF. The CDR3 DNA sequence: TGCGCCAGCAGCTTGCCCCTTGGTATCGGGGAGCTTGGGGGCAATGAGCAGTTCTTC. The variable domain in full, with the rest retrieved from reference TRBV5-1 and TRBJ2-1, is KAGVTQTPRYLIKTRGQQVTLSCSPISGHRSVSWYQQTPGQGLQFLFEYFSETQRNKGNFPGRFSGRQFSNSRSEMNVSTLELGDSALYLCASSLPLGIGELGGNEQFFGPGTRLTVL.

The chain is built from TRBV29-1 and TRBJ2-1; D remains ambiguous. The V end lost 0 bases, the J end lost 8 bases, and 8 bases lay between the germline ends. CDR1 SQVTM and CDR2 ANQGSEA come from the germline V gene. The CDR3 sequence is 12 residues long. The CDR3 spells CSVEDSMDEQFF. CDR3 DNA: TGCAGCGTTGAAGATTCGATGGATGAGCAGTTCTTC.

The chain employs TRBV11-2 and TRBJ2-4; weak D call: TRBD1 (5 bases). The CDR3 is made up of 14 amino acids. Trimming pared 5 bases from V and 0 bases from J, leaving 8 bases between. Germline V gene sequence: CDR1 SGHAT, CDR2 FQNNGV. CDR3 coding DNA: TGTGCCAGCAGCGACAGCTTAGCCAAAAACATTCAGTACTTC. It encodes CASSDSLAKNIQYF.

The CDR3 nucleotides are TGTGCCAGCACCCCCGGACAGGGACAAGAGACCCAGTACTTC. Residues: CASTPGQGQETQYF. The genes are TRBV6-6 and TRBJ2-5; 8 nucleotides agree with TRBD1. There are 14 residues in the CDR3. Per the germline V gene, CDR1 is MNHNY and CDR2 is SVGAGI (reference sequence). The V segment lost 7 bases and the J segment 2 bases; nucleotides outside the gene matches: 6.

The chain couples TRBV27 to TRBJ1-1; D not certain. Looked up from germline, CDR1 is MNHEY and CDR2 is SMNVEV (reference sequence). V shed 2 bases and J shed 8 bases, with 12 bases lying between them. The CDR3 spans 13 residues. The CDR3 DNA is TGTGCCAGCAGTTTACGGAGGAATCAAGAAGCTTTCTTT. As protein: CASSLRRNQEAFF.

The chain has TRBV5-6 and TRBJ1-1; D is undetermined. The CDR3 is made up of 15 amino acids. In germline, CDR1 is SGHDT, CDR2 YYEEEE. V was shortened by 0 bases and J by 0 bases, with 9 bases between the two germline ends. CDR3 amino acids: CASSLAGPLNTEAFF. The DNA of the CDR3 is TGTGCCAGCAGCTTGGCGGGTCCCCTGAACACTGAAGCTTTCTTT.

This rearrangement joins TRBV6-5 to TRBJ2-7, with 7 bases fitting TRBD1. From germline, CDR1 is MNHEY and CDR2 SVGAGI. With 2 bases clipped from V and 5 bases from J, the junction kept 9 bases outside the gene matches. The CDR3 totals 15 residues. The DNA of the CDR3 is TGTGCCAGCAGTTACCCGAAGGACAGGCCACACGAGCAGTACTTC. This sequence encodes CASSYPKDRPHEQYF.

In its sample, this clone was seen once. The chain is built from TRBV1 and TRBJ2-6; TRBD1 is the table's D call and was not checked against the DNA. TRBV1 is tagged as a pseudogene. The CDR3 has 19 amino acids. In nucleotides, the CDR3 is TGCACCAGCAGCACGCGACAGGACCAGCTCTTTTCTGGGGCCAACGTCCTGACTTTC. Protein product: CTSSTRQDQLFSGANVLTF.

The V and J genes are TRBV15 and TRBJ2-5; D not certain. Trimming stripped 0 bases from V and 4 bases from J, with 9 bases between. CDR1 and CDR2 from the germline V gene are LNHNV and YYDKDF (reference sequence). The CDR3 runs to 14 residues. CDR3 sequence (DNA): TGTGCCACCAGCAGAGATTTGGGTGGAGAGACCCAGTACTTC. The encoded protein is CATSRDLGGETQYF.

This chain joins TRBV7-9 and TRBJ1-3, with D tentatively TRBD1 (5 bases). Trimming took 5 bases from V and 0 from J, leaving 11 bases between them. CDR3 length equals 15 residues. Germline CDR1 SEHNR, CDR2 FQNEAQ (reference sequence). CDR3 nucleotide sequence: TGTGCCAGCAGCATCCCGGGACCCTCTGGAAACACCATATATTTT. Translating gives CASSIPGPSGNTIYF.

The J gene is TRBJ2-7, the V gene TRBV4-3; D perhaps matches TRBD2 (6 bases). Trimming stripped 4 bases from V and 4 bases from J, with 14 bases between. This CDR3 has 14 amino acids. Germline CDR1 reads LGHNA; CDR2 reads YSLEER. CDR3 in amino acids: CASSRGISVYEQYF. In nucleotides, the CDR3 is TGCGCCAGCAGCCGCGGGATATCGGTGTACGAGCAGTACTTC.